The entry that follows covers one T cell receptor (beta chain) sequence. Its antigen is unknown. These data originate in a study of T-cell memory formation after mild COVID-19. Overall study results and limits: Among CD4+ contracting clones, most were CM and EM, and CD8+ ones EMRA. Pre-infection memory held some responding clones, suggesting pre-existing cross-reactive T cells responded. Clones contracting day 15 to 85 were balanced CD4/CD8; later expanders leaned CD4+.

Germline V gene data show CDR1 as LNHNV and CDR2 as YYDKDF (reference sequence). The CDR3 loop spans 15 amino acids. V gave up 0 bases and J gave up 6 bases; unmatched junction bases: 7. Each CDR3 protein gets one entry after TCRdb re-called the 5' RACE reads with MiXCR. This sample has around 120,000 distinct CDR3 sequences; around a sixth occur once, and the top ten carry approximately 15%. The sequenced sample consisted of PBMCs or a T cell subset sorted from them (not recorded which). The TCR was taken from an adult woman who had mild COVID-19 (a few samples of this study predate the infection). Cell type and time point are not known. The chain is built from TRBV15 and TRBJ2-7; 8 nucleotides line up with TRBD1. The CDR3 protein is CATSRDQGALREQYF. The CDR3 nucleotides are TGTGCCACCAGCAGAGATCAGGGGGCATTACGCGAGCAGTACTTC.